Shown below are 29 T cell receptor beta chains from a single sample sequenced in a study of cytomegalovirus exposure and HLA in healthy donors. Primers: 60 Vbeta forward and 13 Jbeta reverse. The method was immunoSEQ multiplex PCR; TCRdb's version includes in-frame clones alone and lacks a portion of them. Among 120,000 to 150,000 clones, about 75% were seen once, and the ten largest hold about 4.5%. The sequenced sample consisted of PBMCs. The origin of the receptors is a man in his 60s in good health and CMV-seronegative.

The chain carries TRBV19 and TRBJ1-5; 8 bases map to TRBD1. Per germline, CDR1 LNHDA and CDR2 SQIVND (reference sequence). The CDR3 covers 14 residues. The ends lost 2 bases at V and 5 bases at J; junction bases unmatched: 2. CDR3 sequence: CASSILTGDQPQHF. CDR3 bases: TGTGCCAGTAGTATATTGACAGGGGATCAGCCCCAGCATTTT.

The chain employs TRBV27 and TRBJ2-1; 12 bases align to TRBD2. CDR1 is MNHEY and CDR2 is SMNVEV in the germline V gene (reference sequence). J lost 1 base, V lost 5 bases, and 9 bases had no gene match. CDR3 length: 18 amino acids. This CDR3 reads CASSKPGLAGLSYNEQFF. The CDR3 DNA sequence: TGTGCCAGCAGTAAGCCGGGACTAGCGGGCCTATCCTACAATGAGCAGTTCTTC.

A note on this clone: Other nucleotide sequences in the sample specify the same CDR3. The V call is TRBV5-4, the J call TRBJ1-2, with 8 bases that match TRBD1. This CDR3 comprises 16 residues. V shed 4 bases and J 8 bases; nucleotides not matched to a gene: 16. Germline V gives CDR1 SGHNT, CDR2 YYREEE (reference sequence). In DNA, the CDR3 is TGTGCCAGCAGCCCCGGACCTTGGACAGGGCAATACGGCTACACCTTC. Residues: CASSPGPWTGQYGYTF. Looking up the rest from reference TRBV5-4 and TRBJ1-2 gives the full variable domain: ETGVTQSPTHLIKTRGQQVTLRCSSQSGHNTVSWYQQALGQGPQFIFQYYREEENGRGNFPPRFSGLQFPNYSSELNVNALELDDSALYLCASSPGPWTGQYGYTFGSGTRLTVV.

The V and J genes are TRBV19 and TRBJ1-1; D unresolved. V was pared by 8 bases and J by 0 bases, with 10 bases between. The CDR3 totals 13 residues. CDR1 is LNHDA, CDR2 SQIVND, per germline (reference sequence). The CDR3, as DNA: TGTGCCAGTTGGGCCGGATTGAACACTGAAGCTTTCTTT. The encoded protein is CASWAGLNTEAFF.

The gene calls are TRBV29-1 and TRBJ2-7; 9 nucleotides align to TRBD1. Germline CDR1 and CDR2: SQVTM and ANQGSEA. Trimming at V came to 8 bases and at J to 4 bases, leaving 15 bases not matched to a gene. This CDR3 has 15 amino acids. CDR3 sequence: CSFTVQGALRYEQYF. Written as DNA, the CDR3 is TGCAGCTTTACCGTACAGGGGGCCCTTAGATACGAGCAGTACTTC.

The chain recombines TRBV10-3 with TRBJ1-3, with 7 positions matching TRBD1. From germline, CDR1 is ENHRY and CDR2 SYGVKD. This CDR3 comprises 13 residues. Unmatched junction bases numbered 2, after V lost 9 bases and J lost 0 bases. The CDR3 spells CAIGQDSGNTIYF. The CDR3 DNA is TGTGCCATTGGACAGGACTCTGGAAACACCATATATTTT.

The CDR3: CASSQQDRQTQYF. CDR3 DNA sequence: TGTGCCAGCAGCCAACAGGATCGACAGACCCAGTACTTC. This chain uses TRBV27 with TRBJ2-5; possible D gene TRBD1, 5 bases. Germline assignment: CDR1 MNHEY and CDR2 SMNVEV (reference sequence). The CDR3 is 13 amino acids. V was trimmed by 6 bases and J by 6 bases, leaving 14 bases between them.

This clone was recorded a few times. V gene TRBV7-2 combines with J gene TRBJ2-3; 9 bases are shared with TRBD1. V shed 8 bases, J shed 4 bases, and the junction held 4 bases outside the gene matches. This CDR3 contains 13 residues. Germline CDR1 SGHTA, CDR2 FQGNSA. The CDR3 DNA reads as TGTGCCAGCGGGGGACAGGGCGCAGATACGCAGTATTTT. Translated: CASGGQGADTQYF.

V usage is TRBV19 and J usage is TRBJ1-5, with 7 nucleotides matching TRBD1. Per germline, CDR1 LNHDA and CDR2 SQIVND (reference sequence). The trim removed 1 base at V and 1 base at J, leaving 7 bases unmatched. The CDR3 has 17 amino acids. The chain's CDR3 is CASSIGDSRRSNQPQHF. CDR3 coding DNA: TGTGCCAGTAGTATAGGGGACAGCCGAAGGAGCAATCAGCCCCAGCATTTT.

The rearrangement joins TRBV5-1 to TRBJ2-3; unclear D gene. Trimming removed 1 base from V and 4 bases from J, with 10 bases in between. The CDR3 contains 14 residues. Germline V lookup: CDR1 SGHRS, CDR2 YFSETQ. The CDR3 here is CASSLYPAADTQYF. CDR3 DNA: TGCGCCAGCAGCTTGTACCCGGCGGCAGATACGCAGTATTTT.

This clone has only one observation. This chain uses TRBV6-5 with TRBJ1-1; 7 nucleotides align to TRBD1. V lost 5 bases and J lost 10; bases outside the gene matches: 7. CDR1 and CDR2 from the germline V gene are MNHEY and SVGAGI. This CDR3 comprises 12 residues. The CDR3 nucleotides are TGTGCCAGCAGTAAACCCCAGGGGGGAGCTTTCTTT. Its translation is CASSKPQGGAFF.

This clone was detected a few times. The rearrangement links TRBV28 to TRBJ2-1; 14 bases line up with TRBD2. J gave up 6 bases and V 5 bases, and 12 bases lay outside the gene matches. CDR1 is MDHEN and CDR2 is SYDVKM in the germline V gene. The CDR3 has 18 residues. DNA for the CDR3: TGTGCCAGCAGTCTCCACTCAGGACTAGCGGGAGGAGGCAATGAGCAGTTCTTC. Its protein product is CASSLHSGLAGGGNEQFF.

This chain joins TRBV28 and TRBJ2-7, with a tentative D call TRBD1 (5 bases). This CDR3 contains 14 residues. Germline CDR1 and CDR2: MDHEN and SYDVKM. V lost 5 bases and J 0 bases, leaving 11 bases between the germline ends. As DNA, the CDR3 is TGTGCCAGCAGTAAGCAGGGTAGCTCCTACGAGCAGTACTTC. Protein product: CASSKQGSSYEQYF.

The chain has TRBV2 and TRBJ2-5, with a tentative D call TRBD1 (5 bases). Trimming removed 8 bases from V and 3 bases from J, with 16 bases in between. The CDR3 runs to 14 residues. Germline V CDR1 and CDR2: SNHLY, FYNNEI. The CDR3 loop reads CASSRARAEETQYF. The DNA for the CDR3 is TGTGCCAGCTCAAGAGCCAGGGCTGAAGAGACCCAGTACTTC.

The chain has TRBV19 and TRBJ2-1, with D tentatively TRBD2 (5 bases). The CDR3 is made up of 14 amino acids. Trimming pared 5 bases from V and 5 bases from J, leaving 13 bases between. Germline V CDR1 and CDR2: LNHDA, SQIVND (reference sequence). The CDR3 region is CASSLSSINNEQFF. The CDR3 DNA reads TGTGCCAGTAGTCTGTCTAGCATTAACAATGAGCAGTTCTTC.

J is TRBJ1-5 and V is TRBV10-2, with 7 bases lining up with TRBD1. With 4 bases clipped from V and 0 bases from J, the junction kept 3 bases outside the gene matches. This CDR3 region has 15 residues. Germline CDR1 reads WSHSY; CDR2 reads SAAADI. The CDR3 here is CASSGQGDSNQPQHF. CDR3 sequence (DNA): TGCGCCAGCAGTGGACAGGGCGATAGCAATCAGCCCCAGCATTTT.

The rearrangement links TRBV28 to TRBJ2-2; TRBD2 matches 13 bases. The ends lost 4 bases at V and 0 bases at J; junction bases unmatched: 5. The CDR3 is 18 residues long. CDR1 and CDR2 (germline): MDHEN, SYDVKM. CDR3 sequence reads: CASSSPGTSGTNTGELFF. The CDR3 DNA is TGTGCCAGCAGTTCCCCCGGGACTAGCGGGACGAACACCGGGGAGCTGTTTTTT.

The chain joins TRBV6-5 to TRBJ1-3, with 8 bases fitting TRBD1. With 7 bases clipped from V and 4 bases from J, the junction kept 6 bases outside the gene matches. This CDR3 is 14 amino acids long. Germline V gives CDR1 MNHEY, CDR2 SVGAGI. Here the CDR3 DNA reads TGTGCCAGCACCGACCCAGGGGGCGGAAACACCATATATTTT. The encoded protein is CASTDPGGGNTIYF.

The V and J genes are TRBV9 and TRBJ1-5, with D perhaps matching TRBD1 (5 bases). V lost 0 bases and J 5 bases, leaving 15 bases between the germline ends. This CDR3 contains 16 residues. CDR1 is SGDLS, CDR2 YYNGEE, per germline. The CDR3 DNA reads as TGTGCCAGCAGCGTAGGGCCTCAGGGCTTGGATCAGCCCCAGCATTTT. Translating gives CASSVGPQGLDQPQHF. Together with reference TRBV9 and TRBJ1-5, the CDR3 gives the full variable domain: DSGVTQTPKHLITATGQRVTLRCSPRSGDLSVYWYQQSLDQGLQFLIQYYNGEERAKGNILERFSAQQFPDLHSELNLSSLELGDSALYFCASSVGPQGLDQPQHFGDGTRLSIL.

The chain uses TRBV11-3 and TRBJ2-3; a weak D match, TRBD1 (6 bases). V was cut by 4 bases and J by 12 bases, with 11 bases left in between. The CDR3 is 11 residues long. Germline CDR1 and CDR2: SGHNT and YENEEA. CDR3 amino acids: CASSSRDTQYF. CDR3 nucleotides: TGTGCCAGCAGCTCCCGGGACACACAGTATTTT.

V and J are TRBV28 and TRBJ1-3; 7 positions agree with TRBD1. The CDR3 runs 15 residues. From germline, CDR1 is MDHEN and CDR2 SYDVKM. V lost 4 bases, J lost 4 bases, and 7 bases stayed unmatched. The CDR3 here is CASSSDRARGNTIYF. The DNA for the CDR3 is TGTGCCAGCAGTTCCGACAGGGCCCGGGGAAACACCATATATTTT. Together with reference TRBV28 and TRBJ1-3, the CDR3 gives the full variable domain: DVKVTQSSRYLVKRTGEKVFLECVQDMDHENMFWYRQDPGLGLRLIYFSYDVKMKEKGDIPEGYSVSREKKERFSLILESASTNQTSMYLCASSSDRARGNTIYFGEGSWLTVV.

This clone was seen a handful of times. The gene calls are TRBV5-8 and TRBJ1-3; weak D call: TRBD1 (6 bases). The germline V gene encodes CDR1 SGHTS and CDR2 YDEGEE. CDR3 length equals 16 residues. V was trimmed by 0 bases and J by 4 bases, leaving 14 bases between them. CDR3 coding DNA: TGTGCCAGCAGCTTGGAGTCAGGGGCGGCGGGAAACACCATATATTTT. This sequence encodes CASSLESGAAGNTIYF.

The chain carries TRBV27 and TRBJ1-2; TRBD1 matches 7 bases. The CDR3 has 17 amino acids. The V and J ends lost 3 bases and 5 bases, in that order; junction bases with no gene match: 15. Germline V lookup: CDR1 MNHEY, CDR2 SMNVEV (reference sequence). The DNA of the CDR3 is TGTGCCAGCAGTTTGAAGTCCGCAGACAGGGCTCAATATGGCTACACCTTC. This codes for CASSLKSADRAQYGYTF.

The CDR3 sequence: CASSYTTDTEAFF. CDR3 nucleotide sequence: TGTGCCAGCAGTTACACGACAGACACTGAAGCTTTCTTT. This chain links TRBV6-6 with TRBJ1-1; tentative D call: TRBD1 (5 bases). V dropped 2 bases and J dropped 3 bases, with 7 bases sitting between them. The CDR3 totals 13 residues. CDR1 is MNHNY and CDR2 is SVGAGI in the germline V gene (reference sequence).

The chain carries TRBV7-9 and TRBJ1-1, with TRBD1 identical over 7 bases. The V gene's germline CDR1 is SEHNR and CDR2 FQNEAQ (reference sequence). CDR3 length: 19 residues. With V trimmed by 5 bases and J by 6 bases, 24 bases remained unmatched. The CDR3 nucleotides read TGTGCCAGCAGCGTTTCCTTTTCTGACAGGGACGGTGTTTACTCTGAAGCTTTCTTT. It codes for CASSVSFSDRDGVYSEAFF.

This clone was picked up one time. V and J are TRBV6-6 and TRBJ2-7; 7 bases align to TRBD1. Germline CDR1 reads MNHNY; CDR2 reads SVGAGI (reference sequence). This CDR3 contains 14 residues. Trimming took 2 bases from V and 6 from J; bases not matched to a gene: 7. In DNA form, the CDR3 reads TGTGCCAGCAGTTACGCGACAGGGCCCTCCGAGCAGTACTTC. Translated: CASSYATGPSEQYF.

In its sample, this clone was seen a few times. The rearrangement joins TRBV6-6 to TRBJ2-7; D possibly corresponds to TRBD2 (5 bases). CDR1 and CDR2 (germline): MNHNY, SVGAGI (reference sequence). V dropped 5 bases and J dropped 2 bases, with 13 bases sitting between them. The CDR3 length is 14 residues. The DNA for the CDR3 is TGTGCCAGCAGTCATCCCCTGGGAGCCTACGAGCAGTACTTC. Translated, it gives CASSHPLGAYEQYF.

The chain couples TRBV2 to TRBJ2-7; D gene unclear. Trimming removed 5 bases from V and 3 bases from J, with 5 bases in between. Germline loops: CDR1 SNHLY, CDR2 FYNNEI. This CDR3 is 11 amino acids long. The CDR3 sequence: CASSPGYEQYF. The CDR3 coding sequence is TGTGCCAGCAGTCCGGGCTACGAGCAGTACTTC.

This clone came up a few times. The V call is TRBV28, the J call TRBJ2-1, with 11 bases identical to TRBD2. This CDR3 comprises 15 residues. Germline V gives CDR1 MDHEN, CDR2 SYDVKM. Trimming removed 6 bases from V and 10 bases from J; junction bases left unmatched: 11. CDR3 loop: CASSLAGGPLSEQFF. CDR3 bases: TGTGCCAGCAGCTTAGCGGGAGGGCCTCTGTCCGAGCAGTTCTTC. Supplemented by reference TRBV28 and TRBJ2-1, the full variable domain reads DVKVTQSSRYLVKRTGEKVFLECVQDMDHENMFWYRQDPGLGLRLIYFSYDVKMKEKGDIPEGYSVSREKKERFSLILESASTNQTSMYLCASSLAGGPLSEQFFGPGTRLTVL.